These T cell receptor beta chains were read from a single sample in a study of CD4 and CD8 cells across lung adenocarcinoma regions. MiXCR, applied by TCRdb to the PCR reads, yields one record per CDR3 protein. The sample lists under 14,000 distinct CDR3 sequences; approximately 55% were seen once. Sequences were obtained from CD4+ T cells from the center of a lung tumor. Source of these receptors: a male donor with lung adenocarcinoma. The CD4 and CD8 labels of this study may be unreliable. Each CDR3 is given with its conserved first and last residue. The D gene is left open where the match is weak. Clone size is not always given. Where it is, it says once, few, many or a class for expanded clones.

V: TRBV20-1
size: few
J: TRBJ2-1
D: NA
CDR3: CSARGMKHPGNEQFF
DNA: TGCAGTGCTAGAGGAATGAAGCATCCGGGGAATGAGCAGTTCTTC

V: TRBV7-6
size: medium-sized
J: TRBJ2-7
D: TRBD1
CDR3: CASSHGQAGAYEQYF
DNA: TGTGCCAGCAGCCATGGACAGGCCGGGGCCTACGAGCAGTACTTC

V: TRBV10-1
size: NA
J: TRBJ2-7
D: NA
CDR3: CASSAGTSAKNMQYF
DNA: TGCGCCAGCAGTGCCGGGACGAGCGCTAAAAATATGCAGTACTTC

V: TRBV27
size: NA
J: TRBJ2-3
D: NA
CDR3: CASSFLARGTDTQYF
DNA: TGTGCCAGCAGTTTCTTAGCCCGTGGCACAGATACCCAGTATTTT

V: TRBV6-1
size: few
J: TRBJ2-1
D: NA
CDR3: CASSEGDPSSYEQFF
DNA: TGTGCCAGCAGTGAAGGGGACCCAAGCTCCTACGAGCAGTTCTTC

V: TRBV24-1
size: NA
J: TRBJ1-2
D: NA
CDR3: CATSGAGGADYGYTF
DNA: TGTGCCACCAGTGGGGCGGGAGGGGCTGACTATGGCTACACCTTC

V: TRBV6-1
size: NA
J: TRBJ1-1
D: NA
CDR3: CASSRDGSVKAFF
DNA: TGTGCCAGCAGTCGGGACGGATCCGTAAAAGCTTTCTTT

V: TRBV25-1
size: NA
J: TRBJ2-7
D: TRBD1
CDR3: CASSGGQGEQYF
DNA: TGTGCCAGCAGTGGAGGACAGGGAGAGCAGTACTTC

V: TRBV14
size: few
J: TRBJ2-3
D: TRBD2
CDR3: CASSQVSGGTDTQYF
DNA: TGTGCCAGCAGCCAAGTTAGCGGGGGCACAGATACGCAGTATTTT

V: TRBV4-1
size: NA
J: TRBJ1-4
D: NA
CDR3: CASSQVTGGTNEKLFF
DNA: TGCGCCAGCAGCCAAGTTACGGGGGGTACTAATGAAAAACTGTTTTTT

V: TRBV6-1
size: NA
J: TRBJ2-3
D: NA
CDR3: CASRGKGVRDPDTQYF
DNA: TGTGCCAGCAGGGGTAAGGGGGTGCGCGACCCAGATACCCAGTATTTC

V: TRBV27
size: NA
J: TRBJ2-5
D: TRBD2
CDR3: CAGRGGRDQETQYF
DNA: TGTGCGGGCCGCGGGGGGCGTGACCAAGAGACCCAGTACTTC

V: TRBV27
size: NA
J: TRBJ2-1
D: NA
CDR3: CASSSLVRDNEQFF
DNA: TGTGCCAGCAGTTCCCTAGTGAGAGACAATGAGCAGTTCTTC

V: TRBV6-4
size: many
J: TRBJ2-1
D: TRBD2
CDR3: CASSHDSGSPHNEQFF
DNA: TGTGCCAGCAGTCACGATAGCGGGAGTCCCCACAATGAGCAGTTCTTC

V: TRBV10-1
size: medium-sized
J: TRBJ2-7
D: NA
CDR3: CASSDRGYEQYF
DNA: TGCGCCAGCAGTGATCGGGGCTACGAGCAGTACTTC

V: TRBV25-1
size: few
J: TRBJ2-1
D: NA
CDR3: CASSEFKGGSYNEQFF
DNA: TGTGCCAGCAGTGAATTTAAGGGGGGCTCCTACAATGAGCAGTTCTTC

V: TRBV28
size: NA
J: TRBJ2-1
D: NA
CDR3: CASTLRWEVGDEQFF
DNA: TGTGCCAGCACCCTAAGGTGGGAGGTTGGTGATGAGCAGTTCTTC

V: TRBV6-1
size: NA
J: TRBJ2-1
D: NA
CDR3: CASSEIYYNEQFF
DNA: TGTGCCAGCAGTGAAATCTACTACAATGAGCAGTTCTTC

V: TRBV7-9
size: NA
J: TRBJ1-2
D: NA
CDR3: CASSTYNYGYTF
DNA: TGTGCCAGCAGCACCTACAACTATGGCTACACCTTC

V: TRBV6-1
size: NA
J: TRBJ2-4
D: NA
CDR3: CASSDRGGNTQYF
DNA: TGTGCCAGCAGTGACAGGGGTGGAAACACCCAGTACTTC

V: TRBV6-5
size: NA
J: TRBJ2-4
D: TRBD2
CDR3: CASSSLRRVPAGGAKDTQYF
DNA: TGTGCCAGCAGTTCCCTGCGTCGGGTACCGGCGGGAGGAGCCAAAGACACGCAGTATTTC

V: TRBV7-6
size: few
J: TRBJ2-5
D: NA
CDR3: CASSLTRDQETQYF
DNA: TGTGCCAGCAGCTTAACCCGGGACCAAGAGACCCAGTACTTC

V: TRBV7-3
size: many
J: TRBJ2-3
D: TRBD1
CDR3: CASSLNGGTGGITDTQYF
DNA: TGTGCCAGCAGCTTAAACGGGGGGACAGGGGGAATCACAGATACGCAGTATTTT

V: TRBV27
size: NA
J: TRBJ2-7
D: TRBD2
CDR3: CASSLSGGTSGREQYF
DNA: TGTGCCAGCAGTTTGTCAGGGGGGACTAGCGGGAGGGAGCAGTACTTC

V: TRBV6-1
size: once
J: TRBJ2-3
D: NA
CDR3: CASSEAVFSHQETQYF
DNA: TGTGCCAGCAGTGAGGCCGTCTTTTCGCACCAAGAGACGCAGTATTTT

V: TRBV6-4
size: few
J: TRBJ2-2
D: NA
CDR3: CASSDSMGDTGELFF
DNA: TGTGCCAGCAGTGACTCGATGGGGGACACCGGGGAGCTGTTTTTT

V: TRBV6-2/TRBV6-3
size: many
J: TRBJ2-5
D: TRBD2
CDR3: CASSYRGGGTSELRYF
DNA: TGTGCCAGCAGTTATAGGGGTGGCGGGACTAGCGAGCTTCGGTACTTC

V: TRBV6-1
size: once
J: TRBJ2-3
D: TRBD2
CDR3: CTSSELAGGTDTQYF
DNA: TGTACCAGCAGTGAATTAGCGGGGGGCACAGATACGCAGTATTTT

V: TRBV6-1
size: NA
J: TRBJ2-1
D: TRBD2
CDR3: CASRQKTSGVGNEQFF
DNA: TGTGCCAGCAGGCAAAAGACTAGCGGAGTTGGGAATGAGCAGTTCTTC

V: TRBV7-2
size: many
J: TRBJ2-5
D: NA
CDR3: CASSSRETQYF
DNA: TGTGCCAGCAGCTCGAGAGAGACCCAGTACTTC

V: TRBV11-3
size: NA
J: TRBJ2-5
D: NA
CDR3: CAGGLGQRPTDTQYF
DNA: TGTGCCGGGGGCCTTGGGCAGCGGCCCACAGATACCCAGTACTTT

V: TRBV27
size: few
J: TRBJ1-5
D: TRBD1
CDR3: CASSSRQGDPYQPQHF
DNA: TGTGCCAGCAGTTCCCGACAGGGGGATCCCTATCAGCCCCAGCATTTT

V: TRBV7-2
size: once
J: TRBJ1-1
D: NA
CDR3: CASSLPDSTEAFF
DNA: TGTGCCAGCAGCTTGCCGGACAGCACTGAAGCTTTCTTT

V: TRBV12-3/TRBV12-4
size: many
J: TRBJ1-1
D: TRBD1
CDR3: CASSSTGTGLDTEAFF
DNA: TGTGCCAGCAGTTCAACCGGGACAGGTTTAGATACTGAAGCTTTCTTT

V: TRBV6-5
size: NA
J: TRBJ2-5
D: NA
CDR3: CGRGYGGLGQETQYF
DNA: TGTGGCAGGGGTTACGGGGGTTTGGGCCAAGAGACGCAGTATTTC

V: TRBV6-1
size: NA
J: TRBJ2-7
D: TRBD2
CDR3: CASRRTSGNWETYEQYF
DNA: TGTGCCAGCAGGAGGACTAGCGGCAACTGGGAGACCTACGAGCAGTACTTC

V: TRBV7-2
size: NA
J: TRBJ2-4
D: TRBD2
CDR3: CASSTVAGGPQNIQYF
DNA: TGTGCCAGCAGCACCGTAGCGGGAGGGCCGCAAAACATTCAGTACTTC

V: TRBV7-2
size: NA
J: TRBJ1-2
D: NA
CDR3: CASSLADYGYTF
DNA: TGTGCCAGCAGCTTAGCCGACTATGGCTACACCTTC

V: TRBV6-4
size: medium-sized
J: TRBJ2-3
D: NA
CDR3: CASSDSKGGTDTQYF
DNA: TGTGCCAGCAGTGACTCCAAAGGGGGCACAGATACGCAGTATTTT

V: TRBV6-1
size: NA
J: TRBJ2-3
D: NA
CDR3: CARGEGGGEPDTQYF
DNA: TGTGCCAGGGGTGAGGGGGGCGGGGAGCCAGATACGCAGTATTTT

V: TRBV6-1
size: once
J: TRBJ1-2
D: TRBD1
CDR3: CASRSTGGYGYTF
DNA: TGTGCCAGCAGATCGACAGGGGGCTATGGCTACACCTTC

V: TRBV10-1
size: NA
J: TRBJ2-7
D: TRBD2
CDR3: CGGGEGRRGPETQYF
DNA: TGCGGCGGGGGTGAAGGTCGACGTGGCCCAGAGACGCAGTACTTC

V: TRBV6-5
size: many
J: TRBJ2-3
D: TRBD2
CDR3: CASSYSGLAGGFGEKTDTQYF
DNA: TGTGCCAGCAGTTACTCGGGACTAGCGGGAGGTTTTGGGGAAAAAACAGATACGCAGTATTTT

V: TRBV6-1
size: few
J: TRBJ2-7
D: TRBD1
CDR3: CASSEGTGGFYEQYF
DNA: TGTGCCAGCAGTGAAGGCACAGGGGGGTTCTACGAGCAGTACTTC

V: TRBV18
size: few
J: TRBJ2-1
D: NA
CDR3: CASSLGPPGPYNEQFF
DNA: TGTGCCAGCTCACTGGGGCCACCAGGACCATACAATGAGCAGTTCTTC

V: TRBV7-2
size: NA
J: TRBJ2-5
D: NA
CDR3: CASSWGGGQNTQYF
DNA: TGTGCGAGCAGCTGGGGCGGGGGCCAAAACACCCAGTACTTC

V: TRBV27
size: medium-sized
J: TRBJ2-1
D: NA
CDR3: CASSPLRTNEQFF
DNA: TGTGCCAGCAGTCCGCTCCGGACCAATGAGCAGTTCTTC

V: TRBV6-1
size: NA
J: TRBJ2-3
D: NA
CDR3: CARREGRRDQETQYF
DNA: TGTGCCAGGCGCGAAGGGCGCCGTGACCAAGAGACCCAGTATTTT

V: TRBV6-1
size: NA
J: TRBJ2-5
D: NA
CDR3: CASTSAALAGGRDPDTQYF
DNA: TGTGCCAGCACCTCCGCGGCGCTAGCCGGGGGCCGTGACCCAGATACCCAGTACTTT

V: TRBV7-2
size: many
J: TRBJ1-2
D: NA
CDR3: CASSRLRLLNYGYTF
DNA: TGTGCCAGCAGCCGTCTTCGACTCTTAAACTATGGCTACACCTTC

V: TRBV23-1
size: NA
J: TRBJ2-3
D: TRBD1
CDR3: CASSKGAGQAPRRPTDTQYF
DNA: TGCGCCAGCAGTAAGGGGGCAGGGCAGGCCCCGAGGCGGCCCACAGATACGCAGTATTTT

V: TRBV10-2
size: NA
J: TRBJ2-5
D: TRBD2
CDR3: CAGSGGTDKETQYF
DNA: TGTGCGGGCAGCGGGGGGACAGACAAAGAGACCCAGTACTTC

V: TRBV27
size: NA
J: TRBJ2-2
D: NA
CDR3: CASREGRTGELFF
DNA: TGTGCCAGTAGGGAAGGACGCACCGGGGAGCTGTTTTTT

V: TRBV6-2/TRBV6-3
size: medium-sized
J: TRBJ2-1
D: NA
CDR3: CASSPLDSSSYNEQFF
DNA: TGTGCCAGCAGTCCTTTGGACTCAAGCTCCTACAATGAGCAGTTCTTC

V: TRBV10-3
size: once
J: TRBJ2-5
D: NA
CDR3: CAGQLGRDEDTQYF
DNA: TGTGCGGGGCAATTGGGCCGTGACGAAGATACCCAGTACTTC

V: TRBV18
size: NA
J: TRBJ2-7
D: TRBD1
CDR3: CASTMDRGSLNEQYF
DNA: TGTGCCAGCACGATGGACAGGGGGAGTTTAAACGAGCAGTACTTC

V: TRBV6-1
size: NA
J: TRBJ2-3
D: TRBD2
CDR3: CCSSESSGGPDTQYF
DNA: TGTTGCAGCAGTGAGAGTAGCGGGGGCCCAGATACGCAGTATTTT